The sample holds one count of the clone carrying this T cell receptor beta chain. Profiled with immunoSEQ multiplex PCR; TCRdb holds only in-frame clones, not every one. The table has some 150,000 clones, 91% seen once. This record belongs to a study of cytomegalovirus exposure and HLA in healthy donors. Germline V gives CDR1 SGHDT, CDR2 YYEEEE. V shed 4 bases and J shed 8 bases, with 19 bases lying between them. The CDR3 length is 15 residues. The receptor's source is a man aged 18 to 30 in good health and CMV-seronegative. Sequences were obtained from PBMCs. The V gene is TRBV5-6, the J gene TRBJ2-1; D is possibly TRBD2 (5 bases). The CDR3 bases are TGTGCCAGCAGCATCCGGGATTGGACGATAGATGAGCAGTTCTTC. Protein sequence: CASSIRDWTIDEQFF. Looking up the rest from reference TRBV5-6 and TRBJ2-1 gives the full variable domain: DAGVTQSPTHLIKTRGQQVTLRCSPKSGHDTVSWYQQALGQGPQFIFQYYEEEERQRGNFPDRFSGHQFPNYSSELNVNALLLGDSALYLCASSIRDWTIDEQFFGPGTRLTVL.